This T cell receptor beta chain was identified during a study of memory CD4+ T cells and cytomegalovirus serostatus. On the study more broadly: Of the healthy Belgian adults, 8 to 10 were CMV seropositive and about two dozen seronegative.

Study results and caveats: Each of approximately 73 CMV-associated TCRbeta sequences occurred in one to five individuals.

The sort gate was single viable CD3+CD4+CD8-CD45RO+ cells for memory CD4+ T cells. CDR1 is MDHEN, CDR2 SYDVKM, per germline. This CDR3 is 15 amino acids long. V lost 1 base and J 0 bases, leaving 7 bases between the germline ends. Clones were read by immunoSEQ multiplex PCR, and TCRdb kept only the in-frame ones, dropping some. The sample contains approximately 27,000 clones, 75% to 80% of which appear only once. This clone was found once. Its antigen is as yet unknown. Sequencing input: memory CD4+ T cells from blood. The clonotype comes from an adult in good health and CMV-seronegative. V usage is TRBV28 and J usage is TRBJ2-4; D gene unclear. As DNA, the CDR3 is TGTGCCAGCAGTTTATATCAAGAAGCCAAAAACATTCAGTACTTC. This translates into CASSLYQEAKNIQYF. Filled out from reference TRBV28 and TRBJ2-4, the complete variable domain reads DVKVTQSSRYLVKRTGEKVFLECVQDMDHENMFWYRQDPGLGLRLIYFSYDVKMKEKGDIPEGYSVSREKKERFSLILESASTNQTSMYLCASSLYQEAKNIQYFGAGTRLSVL.